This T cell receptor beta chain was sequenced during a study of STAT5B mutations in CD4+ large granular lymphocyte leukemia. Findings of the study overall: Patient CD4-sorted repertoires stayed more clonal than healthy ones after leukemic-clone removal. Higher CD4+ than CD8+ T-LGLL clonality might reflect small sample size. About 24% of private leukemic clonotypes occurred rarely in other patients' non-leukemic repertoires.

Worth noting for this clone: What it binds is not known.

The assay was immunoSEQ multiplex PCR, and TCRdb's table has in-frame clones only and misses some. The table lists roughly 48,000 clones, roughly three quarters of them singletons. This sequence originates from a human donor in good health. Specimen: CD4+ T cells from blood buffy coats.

CDR3 region: CASTYRGYEQYF. The DNA for the CDR3 is TGTGCCAGCACGTACAGGGGCTACGAGCAGTACTTC. The genes are TRBV7-9 and TRBJ2-7, with TRBD1 matching over 7 bases. Germline CDR1 SEHNR, CDR2 FQNEAQ (reference sequence). J was trimmed by 3 bases and V by 7 bases; bases with no gene match: 3. The CDR3 runs 12 residues.